Listed here are 22 T cell receptor beta chains from one sample, sequenced in a study of OX40 agonist ivuxolimab in advanced cancers. The table came from immunoSEQ multiplex PCR; TCRdb's copy has only in-frame clones and leaves some out. There are roughly 73,000 clones in the sample; approximately 80% occur only once, and 1.1% lies in the top ten. Sequenced material: CD4+ or CD8+ T cells sorted from blood, taken in a trial of the OX40 agonist ivuxolimab. The origin of the receptors is an adult with an advanced solid tumor such as melanoma, head and neck, liver or kidney cancer.

The chain employs TRBV25-1 and TRBJ2-5; 7 bases map to TRBD1. Germline V gives CDR1 MGHDK, CDR2 SYGVNS. The CDR3 sequence is 18 residues long. The V segment lost 5 bases and the J segment 7 bases; nucleotides outside the gene matches: 22. CDR3 region: CASSPVSPGTEHSGTQYF. CDR3 DNA sequence: TGTGCCAGCAGTCCCGTCTCACCTGGGACAGAGCACTCCGGGACCCAGTACTTC. The whole variable domain, filled in from reference TRBV25-1 and TRBJ2-5, reads EADIYQTPRYLVIGTGKKITLECSQTMGHDKMYWYQQDPGMELHLIHYSYGVNSTEKGDLSSESTVSRIRTEHFPLTLESARPSHTSQYLCASSPVSPGTEHSGTQYFGPGTRLLVL.

This clone has just one count. The J gene is TRBJ2-1, the V gene TRBV7-8, with D uncertain. This CDR3 is 15 amino acids long. Trimming took 2 bases from V and 5 from J, leaving 13 bases between them. Germline-derived CDR1 and CDR2 are SGHVS and FQNEAQ. The CDR3 reads CASSLFPNPNNEQFF. The CDR3, as DNA: TGTGCCAGCAGCTTATTCCCAAACCCAAACAATGAGCAGTTCTTC.

This clone occurred a few times. The rearrangement links TRBV6-5 to TRBJ1-2; TRBD1 is a possible D gene (5 bases). The germline gives CDR1 MNHEY, CDR2 SVGAGI. Trimming removed 5 bases at V and 7 bases at J, with 11 bases between. The CDR3 sequence is 12 residues long. CDR3 nucleotides: TGTGCCAGCAGTACCGGGGGATTTGGCTACACCTTC. Translated: CASSTGGFGYTF.

This sequence joins TRBV19 and TRBJ1-1, with 8 bases lining up with TRBD1. CDR1 is LNHDA and CDR2 is SQIVND in the germline V gene (reference sequence). The CDR3 is 15 amino acids. V was pared by 5 bases and J by 3 bases, with 8 bases of the junction left unmatched. The CDR3 region has the DNA TGTGCCAGTAGTTATATGGACAGGGACTACACTGAAGCTTTCTTT. Residues: CASSYMDRDYTEAFF.

The chain uses TRBV5-4 and TRBJ1-1; possible D gene TRBD1, 6 bases. The germline gives CDR1 SGHNT, CDR2 YYREEE (reference sequence). V lost 6 bases and J 2 bases, leaving 14 bases between the germline ends. The CDR3 loop spans 14 amino acids. The chain's CDR3 is CASNGGQANTEAFF. CDR3 bases: TGTGCCAGCAACGGGGGGCAGGCTAACACTGAAGCTTTCTTT.

The chain carries TRBV28 and TRBJ1-2; TRBD1 might be the D (5 bases). The CDR3 consists of 14 residues. Trimming took off 5 bases at V and 5 bases at J, with 15 bases between the two ends. Germline-derived CDR1 and CDR2 are MDHEN and SYDVKM. The CDR3 is CASSLPRGLYGYTF. The DNA of the CDR3 is TGTGCCAGCAGTCTTCCCCGGGGCTTATATGGCTACACCTTC.

A few counts support this clone. The rearrangement uses TRBV7-2 and TRBJ2-6, with D perhaps TRBD1 (6 bases). The length of the CDR3 is 15 residues. The V end was cut by 3 bases, the J end by 2 bases, with 8 bases between. Germline V gene data show CDR1 as SGHTA and CDR2 as FQGNSA. The CDR3 here is CASSLGATGANVLTF. The DNA of the CDR3 is TGTGCCAGCAGCTTGGGGGCGACTGGGGCCAACGTCCTGACTTTC.

The chain employs TRBV11-2 and TRBJ1-1, with TRBD1 matching over 7 bases. CDR1 SGHAT and CDR2 FQNNGV come from the germline V gene. CDR3 length: 15 amino acids. J was trimmed by 3 bases and V by 4 bases; bases with no gene match: 8. The CDR3 DNA reads as TGTGCCAGCAGCTCCCGACAGACAGGGTACACTGAAGCTTTCTTT. Translation gives CASSSRQTGYTEAFF.

Notes on this clone: Distinct nucleotide sequences in the sample also encode this CDR3. V usage is TRBV18 and J usage is TRBJ2-7; the D is unclear. This CDR3 has 12 residues. Germline values: CDR1 KGHSH, CDR2 LQKENI. Between the trimmed V and J ends, which lost 3 bases and 3 bases, there was a span of 6 bases. CDR3 in amino acids: CASSPRGYEQYF. In DNA form, the CDR3 reads TGTGCCAGCTCACCCCGCGGCTACGAGCAGTACTTC.

V is TRBV6-1 and J is TRBJ2-7; D is unresolved. Germline CDR1 MNHNS, CDR2 SASEGT. The V and J ends lost 5 bases and 0 bases respectively, with 11 bases between them. The CDR3 is made up of 14 amino acids. The CDR3 bases are TGTGCCAGCAGTTCCCGCGAGCGCTCCTACGAGCAGTACTTC. It specifies CASSSRERSYEQYF.

The chain has TRBV6-6 and TRBJ1-2, with a tentative D call TRBD1 (5 bases). The CDR3 has 14 amino acids. The germline V gene has CDR1 MNHNY and CDR2 SVGAGI (reference sequence). V gave up 6 bases and J gave up 0 bases, with 11 bases separating them. CDR3 amino acids: CASRRWGSNYGYTF. CDR3 nucleotides: TGTGCCAGCAGGAGGTGGGGGTCTAACTATGGCTACACCTTC.

Here the CDR3 reads CASNSGPFEAQHF. For the CDR3, the DNA is TGTGCCAGCAACTCCGGGCCTTTCGAGGCCCAGCATTTT. The chain recombines TRBV28 with TRBJ1-5, with unresolved D. Trimming left V 7 bases short and J 11 bases short, with 18 bases between. This CDR3 has 13 residues. The germline gives CDR1 MDHEN, CDR2 SYDVKM.

The chain recombines TRBV6-1 with TRBJ1-1; D is uncertain. The CDR3 is 15 residues long. Deletions cut 6 bases from V and 0 bases from J, with 14 bases between. Germline CDR1 MNHNS, CDR2 SASEGT. CDR3 in DNA: TGTGCCAGCAGGTCGGGTTATCAGTTGAACACTGAAGCTTTCTTT. Encoded protein: CASRSGYQLNTEAFF.

In this sample, this clone turned up a few times. The sample contains more than one DNA sequence encoding this CDR3. The genes are TRBV14 and TRBJ1-1; D not resolved. Trimming pared 2 bases from V and 0 bases from J, leaving 7 bases between. This CDR3 spans 14 amino acids. Germline V gene data show CDR1 as SGHDN and CDR2 as FVKESK. CDR3 DNA: TGTGCCAGCAGCCAACCGGGGATGAACACTGAAGCTTTCTTT. Protein product: CASSQPGMNTEAFF.

The V gene is TRBV5-1, the J gene TRBJ2-6; no firm D call. V was cut by 0 bases and J by 7 bases, with 5 bases left in between. CDR3 length equals 13 residues. Germline V gene data show CDR1 as SGHRS and CDR2 as YFSETQ. The CDR3, as DNA: TGCGCCAGCAGCTTGGGGACCGCCAACGTCCTGACTTTC. It is translated as CASSLGTANVLTF. Supplemented by reference TRBV5-1 and TRBJ2-6, the full variable domain reads KAGVTQTPRYLIKTRGQQVTLSCSPISGHRSVSWYQQTPGQGLQFLFEYFSETQRNKGNFPGRFSGRQFSNSRSEMNVSTLELGDSALYLCASSLGTANVLTFGAGSRLTVL.

The chain is built from TRBV30 and TRBJ1-2, with D hard to call. Germline V gene lookup returns CDR1 GTSNPN and CDR2 SVGIG (reference sequence). This CDR3 has 13 residues. V gave up 1 base and J gave up 2 bases, with 8 bases separating them. This chain's CDR3 is CAWSARQNYGYTF. The CDR3 coding sequence is TGTGCCTGGAGTGCCCGACAAAACTATGGCTACACCTTC.

This clone turned up a few times. The chain links TRBV28 to TRBJ2-7; 7 bases are a match to TRBD1. V dropped 6 bases and J dropped 4; count of bases not matched to a gene: 15. Germline CDR1 and CDR2: MDHEN and SYDVKM. This CDR3 spans 16 amino acids. CDR3 loop: CASSLARAGGSYEQYF. In DNA form, the CDR3 reads TGTGCCAGCAGCCTTGCCAGGGCAGGGGGTTCGTACGAGCAGTACTTC.

This clone was found a few times. The gene calls are TRBV19 and TRBJ1-3, with unresolved D. Germline V lookup: CDR1 LNHDA, CDR2 SQIVND (reference sequence). Trimming took 4 bases from V and 1 from J, leaving 11 bases between them. This CDR3 contains 15 residues. As DNA, the CDR3 is TGTGCCAGTAGTAACGAGGGCTTGTCTGGAAACACCATATATTTT. Translated: CASSNEGLSGNTIYF.

This clone was detected only once. The J gene is TRBJ2-5, the V gene TRBV2, with 9 bases aligning to TRBD1. Germline V CDR1 and CDR2: SNHLY, FYNNEI. The CDR3 length is 14 residues. Germline trimming cut 7 bases from V and 5 bases from J; bases unmatched to any gene: 8. The CDR3 DNA sequence: TGTGCCAGCAACAAGGACAGGGGTTTGGAGACCCAGTACTTC. Its protein is CASNKDRGLETQYF. Combining the CDR3 with reference TRBV2 and TRBJ2-5 gives the whole variable domain EPEVTQTPSHQVTQMGQEVILRCVPISNHLYFYWYRQILGQKVEFLVSFYNNEISEKSEIFDDQFSVERPDGSNFTLKIRSTKLEDSAMYFCASNKDRGLETQYFGPGTRLLVL.

The chain carries TRBV29-1 and TRBJ1-2, with a possible D match to TRBD1 (5 bases). Per the germline V gene, CDR1 is SQVTM and CDR2 is ANQGSEA. The CDR3 is 15 residues long. V dropped 3 bases and J dropped 3 bases, with 17 bases sitting between them. The chain's CDR3 is CSVEIGWGVHYGYTF. CDR3 nucleotide sequence: TGCAGCGTTGAGATCGGCTGGGGGGTTCACTATGGCTACACCTTC. The full variable domain, completed using reference TRBV29-1 and TRBJ1-2, is SAVISQKPSRDICQRGTSLTIQCQVDSQVTMMFWYRQQPGQSLTLIATANQGSEATYESGFVIDKFPISRPNLTFSTLTVSNMSPEDSSIYLCSVEIGWGVHYGYTFGSGTRLTVV.

The V gene is TRBV30, the J gene TRBJ1-2; 10 bases match TRBD1. With V trimmed by 8 bases and J by 7 bases, 7 bases remained unmatched. This CDR3 comprises 12 residues. Per germline, CDR1 GTSNPN and CDR2 SVGIG (reference sequence). The CDR3 sequence: CAAGTGEPGYTF. The CDR3 DNA sequence: TGTGCCGCAGGGACAGGGGAGCCTGGCTACACCTTC.

This chain connects TRBV19 to TRBJ1-5; 11 bases align to TRBD1. CDR3 length equals 15 residues. The trim removed 8 bases at V and 4 bases at J, leaving 7 bases unmatched. From germline, CDR1 is LNHDA and CDR2 SQIVND (reference sequence). CDR3 amino acids: CASWDRGKGNQPQHF. CDR3 DNA: TGTGCCAGTTGGGACAGGGGGAAAGGTAATCAGCCCCAGCATTTT. Supplemented by reference TRBV19 and TRBJ1-5, the full variable domain reads DGGITQSPKYLFRKEGQNVTLSCEQNLNHDAMYWYRQDPGQGLRLIYYSQIVNDFQKGDIAEGYSVSREKKESFPLTVTSAQKNPTAFYLCASWDRGKGNQPQHFGDGTRLSIL.